This TCR beta chain was sequenced in a study of cytomegalovirus exposure and HLA in healthy donors. This clone was picked up one time. PCR involved 60 Vbeta and 13 Jbeta primers. The assay was immunoSEQ multiplex PCR, and TCRdb's table has in-frame clones only and misses some. The sample includes approximately 170,000 clones, roughly 72% seen only once; the top ten take 2% to 2.5%. CDR1 and CDR2 (germline): GTSNPN, SVGIG (reference sequence). This CDR3 region has 15 residues. Trimming cost V 2 bases and J 1 base, with 14 bases left between them. This TCR derives from a woman in her twenties or thirties in good health and CMV-seropositive. The chain joins TRBV30 to TRBJ1-2, with a tentative D call TRBD1 (6 bases). Input material: PBMCs. DNA for the CDR3: TGTGCCTGGAGTCCCGGGACAACTGTTAACTATGGCTACACCTTC. Translated, it gives CAWSPGTTVNYGYTF.